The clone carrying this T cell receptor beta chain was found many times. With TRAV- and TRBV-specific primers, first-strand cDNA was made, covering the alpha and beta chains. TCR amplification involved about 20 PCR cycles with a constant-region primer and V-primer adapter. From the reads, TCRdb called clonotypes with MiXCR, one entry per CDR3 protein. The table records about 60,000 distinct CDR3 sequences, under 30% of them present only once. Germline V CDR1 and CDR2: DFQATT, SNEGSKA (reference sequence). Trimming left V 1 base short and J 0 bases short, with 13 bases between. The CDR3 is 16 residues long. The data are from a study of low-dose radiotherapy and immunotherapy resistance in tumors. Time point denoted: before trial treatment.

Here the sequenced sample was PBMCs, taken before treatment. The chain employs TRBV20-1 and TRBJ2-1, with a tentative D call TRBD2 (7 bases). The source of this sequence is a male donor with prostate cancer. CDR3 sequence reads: CSARVTGGLSYNEQFF. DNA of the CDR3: TGCAGTGCTAGAGTCACGGGGGGCCTCTCCTACAATGAGCAGTTCTTC.